Presented here are 28 T cell receptor beta chains from one specimen sequenced in a study of patients and donors after allogeneic stem cell transplantation. A single record per CDR3 protein comes from TCRdb applying MiXCR to the RT-PCR reads. The sample consists of some 960,000 distinct CDR3 sequences, roughly 18% of them appearing once. The sequenced material came from blood, either unsorted or a sorted T cell fraction (not recorded which). The receptors stem from a human donor who was either an allogeneic HSCT recipient or a stem cell or donor lymphocyte infusion donor (not recorded which). It is not recorded whose cells these are; they may come from a transplant donor.

This clonotype was detected only a few times. The chain joins TRBV29-1 to TRBJ1-2; D unclear. The CDR3 is 13 amino acids. CDR1 and CDR2 (germline): SQVTM, ANQGSEA. V lost 4 bases, J lost 0 bases, and 9 bases lay in between. The CDR3 coding sequence is TGCAGCGTTGTTTCCTCTACTAACTATGGCTACACCTTC. Translation: CSVVSSTNYGYTF.

This clonotype was detected a few times. The chain has TRBV20-1 and TRBJ2-1, with 10 nucleotides matching TRBD2. CDR3 length: 16 residues. Unmatched junction bases numbered 7, after V lost 3 bases and J lost 2 bases. Looked up from germline, CDR1 is DFQATT and CDR2 is SNEGSKA (reference sequence). The CDR3 region has the DNA TGCAGTGCTAGCGAGGTAGCGGGAGGCACCTACAATGAGCAGTTCTTC. This translates into CSASEVAGGTYNEQFF.

This clonotype was seen ten or more times. The chain combines TRBV12-3 or TRBV12-4 with TRBJ2-7; no reliable D call. Trimming removed 6 bases at V and 4 bases at J, with 7 bases between. The CDR3 is 11 residues long. The CDR3 coding sequence is TGTGCCAGCAGCTCAATGTACGAGCAGTACTTC. It translates to CASSSMYEQYF.

This clonotype has more than one count but fewer than ten. The CDR3 region is CASSGWGSKNIQYF. The CDR3 region has the DNA TGTGCCAGCAGCGGGTGGGGGTCCAAAAACATTCAGTACTTC. This chain connects TRBV9 to TRBJ2-4; D tentatively fits TRBD1 or TRBD2 (5 bases each). The CDR3 runs 14 residues. From germline, CDR1 is SGDLS and CDR2 YYNGEE. Deletions cut 3 bases from V and 2 bases from J, with 9 bases between.

The V call is TRBV5-1, the J call TRBJ1-4; 8 bases map to TRBD1. The CDR3 length is 15 residues. Germline V CDR1 and CDR2: SGHRS, YFSETQ. J was trimmed by 7 bases and V by 0 bases; bases with no gene match: 5. CDR3 loop: CASSLEGRGLEKLFF. CDR3 sequence (DNA): TGCGCCAGCAGCTTGGAGGGCAGGGGGCTTGAAAAACTGTTTTTT.

As regards this clonotype: Being one base from a much bigger clone, this may be a read error. The J gene is TRBJ2-7, the V gene TRBV27, with a possible D match to TRBD2 (6 bases). CDR3 length: 11 residues. CDR1 and CDR2 from the germline V gene are MNHEY and SMNVEV (reference sequence). Trimming pared 6 bases from V and 6 bases from J, leaving 9 bases between. CDR3 nucleotides: TGTGCCAGCAGCCGGGGGTCCGAGCAGTACTTC. This gives the protein CASSRGSEQYF.

This sequence joins TRBV4-2 and TRBJ2-7, with D tentatively TRBD2 (7 bases). The CDR3 length is 15 residues. Germline CDR1 reads LGHNA; CDR2 reads YNFKEQ. The ends were cut back, 4 bases at V and 4 bases at J, with 17 bases in the middle. The CDR3 is CASSPGASGVYEQYF. For the CDR3, the DNA is TGTGCCAGCAGCCCGGGGGCCAGCGGGGTTTACGAGCAGTACTTC.

In its sample, this clonotype was seen a few times. V and J are TRBV5-1 and TRBJ1-1; 8 nucleotides agree with TRBD1. The CDR3 loop spans 17 amino acids. Germline V gene lookup returns CDR1 SGHRS and CDR2 YFSETQ. Trimming cost V 2 bases and J 4 bases; bases outside gene matches: 13. In nucleotides, the CDR3 is TGCGCCAGCAGCTTTAACCGGGACAGGACTTCAAGCACTGAAGCTTTCTTT. This codes for CASSFNRDRTSSTEAFF.

The chain's CDR3 is CASSHNGEGETQYF. The CDR3 DNA is TGTGCCAGCAGCCATAACGGCGAGGGGGAGACCCAGTACTTC. This rearrangement joins TRBV3-1 to TRBJ2-5; D may be TRBD1 or TRBD2 (5 bases each). V dropped 3 bases and J dropped 5 bases, with 13 bases sitting between them. This CDR3 is 14 amino acids long. Looked up from germline, CDR1 is LGHDT and CDR2 is YNNKEL (reference sequence).

This clonotype was counted only a few times. The chain recombines TRBV11-2 with TRBJ2-7, with TRBD2 matching 9 bases. Germline-derived CDR1 and CDR2 are SGHAT and FQNNGV. The CDR3 is 17 residues long. V was clipped by 5 bases and J by 2 bases; unmatched bases: 13. CDR3 bases: TGTGCCAGCAGCAAATTAGGCCGCGGGAGGGCCGCCTACGAGCAGTACTTC. Its protein product is CASSKLGRGRAAYEQYF.

This clonotype was picked up a small number of times. V is TRBV29-1 and J is TRBJ2-7, with a possible D match to TRBD1 (5 bases). V lost 6 bases, J lost 6 bases, and 9 bases lay in between. The length of the CDR3 is 10 residues. The germline gives CDR1 SQVTM, CDR2 ANQGSEA. The CDR3 DNA follows: TGCAGCGTGAGGACATCCGAGCAGTACTTC. Its protein product is CSVRTSEQYF.

This clonotype was counted only a few times. V gene TRBV5-1 combines with J gene TRBJ2-3; tentatively, D is TRBD2 (5 bases). V was pared by 2 bases and J by 6 bases, with 19 bases between. Germline-derived CDR1 and CDR2 are SGHRS and YFSETQ. The CDR3 runs to 16 residues. The CDR3 loop is CASSFSSFQREDTQYF. CDR3 nucleotides: TGCGCCAGCAGCTTCTCTAGCTTCCAGAGGGAGGATACGCAGTATTTT.

This clonotype was picked up a small number of times. The chain combines TRBV27 with TRBJ1-6; D might be TRBD1 (6 bases). Germline loops: CDR1 MNHEY, CDR2 SMNVEV (reference sequence). V was pared by 4 bases and J by 5 bases, with 21 bases between. The CDR3 is made up of 18 amino acids. The CDR3 coding sequence is TGTGCCAGCAGTTGGGAGAGGGGGGCCCGACAGAATAATTCACCCCTCCACTTT. Residues: CASSWERGARQNNSPLHF.

A few counts support this clonotype. The rearrangement links TRBV5-1 to TRBJ2-7, with D possibly TRBD1 on 6 matching bases. The length of the CDR3 is 15 residues. Germline-derived CDR1 and CDR2 are SGHRS and YFSETQ. Trimming pared 4 bases from V and 0 bases from J, leaving 14 bases between. The CDR3 loop reads CASSQDRQPSYEQYF. As DNA, the CDR3 is TGCGCCAGCAGCCAAGACAGGCAACCCTCCTACGAGCAGTACTTC.

In its sample, this clonotype was seen a few times. V gene TRBV9 combines with J gene TRBJ2-7; TRBD2 matches at 14 bases. The trim removed 4 bases at V and 2 bases at J, leaving 5 bases unmatched. This CDR3 has 16 amino acids. Germline CDR1 is SGDLS and CDR2 is YYNGEE. This CDR3 is CASSPWTSGGTYEQYF. The CDR3 region has the DNA TGTGCCAGCAGCCCTTGGACTAGCGGGGGGACCTACGAGCAGTACTTC.

This clonotype showed up just a few times. The J gene is TRBJ2-2, the V gene TRBV27; D uncertain. CDR3 length equals 15 residues. V shed 4 bases and J shed 4 bases, with 13 bases lying between them. CDR1 is MNHEY, CDR2 SMNVEV, per germline (reference sequence). The CDR3 DNA sequence: TGTGCCAGCAGTTGGAAGGTGTCGGCCACCGGGGAGCTGTTTTTT. It specifies CASSWKVSATGELFF.

The chain employs TRBV7-9 and TRBJ2-7; D is possibly TRBD2 (5 bases). V was clipped by 5 bases and J by 9 bases, with 17 bases between them. Germline assignment: CDR1 SEHNR and CDR2 FQNEAQ (reference sequence). CDR3 length equals 13 residues. CDR3 DNA sequence: TGTGCCAGCAGCCCGGGCTCCAATCGGGGGCAGTACTTC. Translation gives CASSPGSNRGQYF.

V is TRBV20-1 and J is TRBJ1-1, with D unclear. The CDR3 contains 15 residues. The germline V and J ends were trimmed by 0 bases and 1 base, with 12 bases remaining between them. Per germline, CDR1 DFQATT and CDR2 SNEGSKA (reference sequence). This CDR3 reads CSARDSFRGNTEAFF. The CDR3 coding sequence is TGCAGTGCTAGAGATTCTTTCCGGGGGAACACTGAAGCTTTCTTT.

This clonotype was observed many times. The V gene is TRBV12-3 or TRBV12-4, the J gene TRBJ2-7, with a possible D match to TRBD2 (6 bases). V was pared by 3 bases and J by 0 bases, with 12 bases between. CDR3 length equals 15 residues. This chain's CDR3 is CASSLGTVSSYEQYF. The CDR3 coding sequence is TGTGCCAGCAGTTTGGGGACTGTGAGCTCCTACGAGCAGTACTTC.

J is TRBJ2-2 and V is TRBV30, with D maybe TRBD2 (5 bases). The germline V and J ends were trimmed by 1 base and 1 base, with 19 bases remaining between them. The CDR3 covers 18 residues. The germline gives CDR1 GTSNPN, CDR2 SVGIG (reference sequence). CDR3 sequence reads: CAWSGGLGRDVNTGELFF. CDR3 coding DNA: TGTGCCTGGAGTGGAGGCCTAGGTCGGGATGTGAACACCGGGGAGCTGTTTTTT.

The chain has TRBV29-1 and TRBJ1-2; unclear D gene. Germline V gene data show CDR1 as SQVTM and CDR2 as ANQGSEA. V lost 7 bases and J lost 2, with 11 bases in between. The CDR3 length is 12 residues. CDR3 amino acids: CSAGGRNYGYTF. CDR3 bases: TGCAGCGCCGGAGGGAGGAACTATGGCTACACCTTC.

V and J are TRBV20-1 and TRBJ2-7; 7 nucleotides align to TRBD1. V lost 5 bases and J lost 3; bases outside the gene matches: 16. The CDR3 covers 16 residues. CDR1 DFQATT and CDR2 SNEGSKA come from the germline V gene (reference sequence). The CDR3 protein is CSAEHKQGWGVYEQYF. The CDR3, as DNA: TGCAGTGCTGAGCACAAACAGGGGTGGGGTGTCTACGAGCAGTACTTC.

This clonotype appeared a few times. This chain joins TRBV30 and TRBJ2-7; unclear D gene. The CDR3 sequence is 13 residues long. CDR1 is GTSNPN and CDR2 is SVGIG in the germline V gene (reference sequence). The V end lost 0 bases, the J end lost 0 bases, and 6 bases lay between the germline ends. CDR3 DNA: TGTGCCTGGAGTGTACTCCGCTCCTACGAGCAGTACTTC. As protein: CAWSVLRSYEQYF.

A few counts support this clonotype. The V and J genes are TRBV11-2 and TRBJ1-2; the match to TRBD1 covers 9 bases. Germline trimming cut 3 bases from V and 2 bases from J; bases unmatched to any gene: 4. Germline values: CDR1 SGHAT, CDR2 FQNNGV. This CDR3 has 15 residues. The CDR3 reads CASSLDRGHNYGYTF. The CDR3 DNA is TGTGCCAGCAGCTTGGACAGGGGCCACAACTATGGCTACACCTTC.

The chain is built from TRBV12-3 or TRBV12-4 and TRBJ2-7; D is ambiguous. This CDR3 is built from 14 residues. Trimming removed 6 bases at V and 2 bases at J, with 14 bases between. The CDR3 nucleotides are TGTGCCAGCAGCCCCCTAACAAGAGCCTACGAGCAGTACTTC. As protein: CASSPLTRAYEQYF.

The chain has TRBV12-3 or TRBV12-4 and TRBJ1-1; 8 bases match TRBD1. This CDR3 has 15 residues. Trimming at V came to 6 bases and at J to 11 bases, leaving 17 bases not matched to a gene. The DNA of the CDR3 is TGTGCCAGCAGCCCAAAGACAGGGGTCCCCCCCGGGGCTTTCTTT. Translating gives CASSPKTGVPPGAFF.

Many counts were recorded for this clonotype. The chain recombines TRBV10-3 with TRBJ2-1; 9 bases are shared with TRBD1. The CDR3 contains 14 residues. Unmatched junction bases numbered 3, after V lost 4 bases and J lost 5 bases. CDR1 and CDR2 from the germline V gene are ENHRY and SYGVKD. This CDR3 reads CAISGGQGDNEQFF. For the CDR3, the DNA is TGTGCCATCAGTGGGGGACAGGGTGACAATGAGCAGTTCTTC.

This clonotype was recorded many times. The rearrangement links TRBV10-3 to TRBJ1-1; 8 nucleotides align to TRBD1. V shed 10 bases, J shed 4 bases, and the junction held 2 bases outside the gene matches. This CDR3 contains 11 residues. The V gene's germline CDR1 is ENHRY and CDR2 SYGVKD. CDR3: CASTGGTEAFF. CDR3 bases: TGTGCCAGCACAGGGGGCACTGAAGCTTTCTTT.